Listed below are T cell receptor beta chains from one sample, sequenced in a study of HIV-infected patients and healthy controls. TCRdb itself ran the 5' RACE reads through MiXCR, one entry per CDR3 protein. In the table there are 11,000 or so distinct CDR3 sequences, under 6.5% of which are singletons. The specimen was blood. These receptors originate from an adult in good health. Both conserved end residues are part of each CDR3. A D gene is named only where the DNA matches it firmly. A row's size may be missing; if present it is once, few, many or a size class.

J gene | clone size | D gene | V gene | CDR3 protein | CDR3 DNA
TRBJ1-3 | many | - | TRBV7-2 | CASSLTFKDTIYF | TGTGCCAGCAGCTTAACTTTCAAGGACACCATATATTTT
TRBJ1-6 | many | - | TRBV18 | CASSPTGGNSPLHF | TGTGCCAGCTCACCAACGGGCGGTAATTCACCCCTCCACTTT
TRBJ1-3 | many | TRBD1 | TRBV5-6 | CASSTFRTGARSGNTIYF | TGTGCCAGCAGCACCTTCCGGACAGGGGCACGCTCTGGAAACACCATATATTTT
TRBJ2-5 | medium-sized | - | TRBV7-2 | CASSFFQETQYF | TGTGCCAGCAGCTTTTTTCAAGAGACCCAGTACTTC
TRBJ2-7 | medium-sized | - | TRBV12-3/TRBV12-4 | CASSIRRQAAYEQYF | TGTGCCAGCAGCATTCGCCGACAGGCCGCCTACGAGCAGTACTTC
TRBJ1-5 | many | - | TRBV20-1 | CSAISGLGNQPQHF | TGCAGTGCTATCAGCGGCCTAGGCAATCAGCCCCAGCATTTT
TRBJ2-5 | many | - | TRBV5-5 | CASSLKGGRGPETQYF | TGTGCCAGCAGCTTGAAGGGAGGCAGGGGCCCAGAGACCCAGTACTTC
TRBJ2-3 | many | - | TRBV5-1 | CASSSRLSVGDTQYF | TGCGCCAGCAGCTCGAGGTTATCAGTTGGGGATACGCAGTATTTT
TRBJ2-3 | medium-sized | TRBD2 | TRBV6-1 | CASSEVMAGGTDTQYF | TGTGCCAGCAGTGAAGTGATGGCGGGGGGCACAGATACGCAGTATTTT
TRBJ2-1 | medium-sized | - | TRBV4-1 | CASSVDPNNEQFF | TGCGCCAGCAGCGTCGATCCGAACAATGAGCAGTTCTTC
TRBJ2-1 | medium-sized | - | TRBV12-3/TRBV12-4 | CASTGGTSTRAEQFF | TGTGCCAGCACCGGGGGAACGTCGACTAGGGCTGAGCAGTTCTTC
TRBJ1-5 | many | TRBD1 | TRBV30 | CAWSALGQTQPQHF | TGTGCCTGGAGTGCCCTGGGACAGACCCAGCCCCAGCATTTT
TRBJ2-7 | medium-sized | - | TRBV6-5 | CASTAPAKGLREQYF | TGTGCCAGCACCGCCCCGGCGAAAGGACTAAGGGAGCAGTACTTC
TRBJ1-1 | many | - | TRBV10-3 | CAISSGGGGTEAFF | TGTGCCATCAGTAGCGGAGGGGGTGGGACTGAAGCTTTCTTT
TRBJ2-1 | many | TRBD2 | TRBV2 | CASSLPIAGANNEQFF | TGTGCCAGCAGCCTCCCTATAGCGGGGGCTAACAATGAGCAGTTCTTC
TRBJ1-2 | many | TRBD1 | TRBV7-2 | CASSLEEGGAYYGYTF | TGTGCCAGCAGCTTAGAGGAAGGGGGCGCTTACTATGGCTACACCTTC
TRBJ1-6 | many | TRBD1 | TRBV5-1 | CASRKGQGVSPLHF | TGCGCCAGCAGAAAAGGACAGGGTGTTTCACCCCTCCACTTT
TRBJ1-2 | - | TRBD1 | TRBV18 | CASSGDRGEFYGYTF | TGTGCCAGCTCAGGGGACAGGGGAGAATTCTATGGCTACACCTTC
TRBJ1-6 | many | - | TRBV4-2 | CASSVSFLDDNFYNSPLHF | TGTGCCAGCAGCGTTTCATTCTTGGACGACAATTTCTATAATTCACCCCTCCACTTT
TRBJ2-7 | medium-sized | - | TRBV2 | CASSEAPQDFEQYF | TGTGCCAGCAGTGAAGCGCCCCAGGACTTCGAGCAGTACTTC
TRBJ1-5 | many | - | TRBV19 | CASTPIGGYQPQHF | TGTGCCAGTACCCCCATTGGTGGGTACCAGCCCCAGCATTTT
TRBJ1-5 | medium-sized | TRBD1 | TRBV3-1 | CASSQDDRGYQPQHF | TGTGCCAGCAGCCAAGACGACAGGGGTTATCAGCCCCAGCATTTT
TRBJ2-7 | many | - | TRBV19 | CASSSEPTRTYEQYF | TGTGCCAGTAGTAGCGAACCCACACGTACCTACGAGCAGTACTTC
TRBJ2-7 | many | - | TRBV4-1 | CASSQDSPGAGLSYEQYF | TGCGCCAGCAGCCAAGATTCTCCCGGGGCGGGACTCTCCTACGAGCAGTACTTC
TRBJ2-1 | many | - | TRBV6-5 | CASSYEGVLYNEQFF | TGTGCCAGCAGTTACGAGGGAGTCCTATACAATGAGCAGTTCTTC
TRBJ1-1 | many | - | TRBV18 | CASSFQTGTNTEAFF | TGTGCCAGCTCCTTCCAAACAGGGACGAACACTGAAGCTTTCTTT
TRBJ1-1 | medium-sized | - | TRBV11-2 | CASSLRSAISGAYPEAFF | TGTGCCAGCAGCTTAAGGTCGGCCATATCCGGGGCCTACCCCGAAGCTTTCTTT
TRBJ1-6 | - | - | TRBV7-2 | CASSLRGRNSPLHF | TGTGCCAGCAGCTTGAGGGGGAGGAATTCACCCCTCCACTTT
TRBJ2-6 | many | - | TRBV5-1 | CASSLGYGSGANVLTF | TGCGCCAGCAGCTTGGGGTACGGGAGTGGGGCCAACGTCCTGACTTTC